The 4 T cell receptor beta chains presented below share a single source sample, sequenced in a study of T-cell memory formation after mild COVID-19. TCRdb reanalysed the 5' RACE reads using MiXCR and keeps one entry per CDR3 protein. The table lists nearly 350,000 distinct CDR3 sequences, over 10% of them singletons. The sample taken for sequencing was PBMCs or a T cell subset sorted from them (not recorded which). These TCRs come from a man between 18 and 29 years old who had mild COVID-19 (a few samples of this study predate the infection). Cell type and time point are not known.

The chain joins TRBV6-2 or TRBV6-3 to TRBJ1-1; D gene ambiguous. V lost 4 bases to trimming and J lost 10 bases, with 22 bases between them. Germline values: CDR1 MNHEY, CDR2 SVGEGT. The CDR3 extends over 15 amino acids. CDR3 nucleotide sequence: TGTGCCAGCAGTTTTCCTAGAACCGGGATCCAGCGAGCTTTCTTT. Translation: CASSFPRTGIQRAFF.

In this sample, this clonotype turned up many times. The CDR3 here is CASSESDWGQPQHF. The CDR3 region has the DNA TGCGCCAGCAGTGAGTCCGATTGGGGTCAGCCCCAGCATTTT. V gene TRBV10-2 combines with J gene TRBJ1-5; D gene uncertain. This CDR3 has 14 amino acids. V was trimmed by 0 bases and J by 6 bases, leaving 9 bases between them. The germline CDR1 and CDR2 sequences are WSHSY and SAAADI.

The chain is built from TRBV5-4 and TRBJ2-3; weak D call: TRBD2 (6 bases). The CDR3 length is 15 residues. V was trimmed by 4 bases and J by 2 bases, leaving 14 bases between them. Germline V lookup: CDR1 SGHNT, CDR2 YYREEE (reference sequence). The CDR3 sequence: CASSRDSGLTDTQYF. CDR3 nucleotides: TGTGCCAGCAGCCGGGACTCGGGGCTCACAGATACGCAGTATTTT.

There are many counts of this clonotype. The junction differs from germline at one of its ends, possibly a read error. J is TRBJ2-7 and V is TRBV4-3; D possibly corresponds to TRBD1 (6 bases). The CDR3 covers 13 residues. Germline CDR1 and CDR2: LGHNA and YSLEER. In DNA form, the CDR3 reads TGCGCCAGCAGCCGTGTCCCGGGACAACTATTGAACTTC. Encoded protein: CASSRVPGQLLNF.